Presented here are 12 T cell receptor beta chains from one specimen sequenced in a study of T cell clonotyping in hematopoietic cell transplantation (dated by TCRdb to the early 2020s). The receptor library was made with the immunoSEQ multiplex PCR assay. TCRdb retrieved this table from immuneACCESS and kept in-frame rearrangements only. Not all clones are present; in checked studies, unresolved V genes account for under half, and no reason is known for the remainder. This sample comprises approximately 75,000 clones, 90% to 95% of them detected only once. The top ten hold roughly 1.7% of the sample. Sequenced sample: peripheral blood mononuclear cells. All receptors come from a man aged 45-65 years in good health. Some clones in this sample may be carry-over from other donors' samples.

This clone was recorded only once. The J gene is TRBJ2-7, the V gene TRBV4-2; TRBD1 aligns across 9 bases. Unmatched junction bases numbered 12, after V lost 1 base and J lost 5 bases. CDR1 LGHNA and CDR2 YNFKEQ come from the germline V gene. This CDR3 is 17 amino acids long. The CDR3 protein is CASSQGRPDRGVNEQYF. CDR3 coding DNA: TGTGCCAGCAGCCAAGGCCGCCCCGACAGGGGGGTGAACGAGCAGTACTTC.

The V and J genes are TRBV6-5 and TRBJ2-1; TRBD2 agrees at 8 bases. There are 16 residues in the CDR3. After removal of 0 bases from V and 6 bases from J, the junction contained 7 bases not matched to a gene. Germline-derived CDR1 and CDR2 are MNHEY and SVGAGI. The CDR3 region has the DNA TGTGCCAGCAGTTACTCTCGGTTAGCGGGGCTCAATGAGCAGTTCTTC. It yields the protein CASSYSRLAGLNEQFF.

This clone came up a few times. The chain is built from TRBV7-6 and TRBJ2-7, with 7 bases fitting TRBD1. The germline CDR1 and CDR2 sequences are SGHVS and FNYEAQ. Trimming cost V 5 bases and J 6 bases; bases outside gene matches: 13. The CDR3 extends over 15 amino acids. The CDR3 DNA is TGTGCCAGCAGCCGGGGACAGCCGCCGACGGGCGAGCAGTACTTC. Encoded protein: CASSRGQPPTGEQYF.

This chain links TRBV20-1 with TRBJ2-1; a possible D gene is TRBD1 (6 bases). The CDR3 is 10 amino acids. Trimming took 5 bases from V and 12 from J, leaving 11 bases between them. Germline V gene sequence: CDR1 DFQATT, CDR2 SNEGSKA (reference sequence). The CDR3 sequence is CSAGVGAQFF. The CDR3, as DNA: TGCAGTGCTGGGGTGGGGGCGCAGTTCTTC.

The V and J genes are TRBV6-5 and TRBJ2-4, with TRBD2 as a possible D gene (6 bases). The germline gives CDR1 MNHEY, CDR2 SVGAGI. This CDR3 has 11 amino acids. Trimming took 8 bases from V and 8 from J, leaving 10 bases between them. The CDR3, as DNA: TGTGCCAGCGGGTGGGGGGACATTCAGTACTTC. Its protein product is CASGWGDIQYF.

The chain links TRBV27 to TRBJ1-5; D gene ambiguous. Germline-derived CDR1 and CDR2 are MNHEY and SMNVEV (reference sequence). The CDR3 loop spans 12 amino acids. The ends were cut back, 3 bases at V and 5 bases at J, with 5 bases in the middle. CDR3 in DNA: TGTGCCAGCAGTTTCCTGGATCAGCCCCAGCATTTT. Translated: CASSFLDQPQHF.

This rearrangement joins TRBV25-1 to TRBJ2-7; TRBD2 matches at 8 bases. The CDR3 covers 14 residues. Germline V gene lookup returns CDR1 MGHDK and CDR2 SYGVNS. V gave up 4 bases and J gave up 4 bases; unmatched junction bases: 6. CDR3 coding DNA: TGTGCCAGCAGTGGATCCGGGGGGGATTACGAGCAGTACTTC. Translating it yields CASSGSGGDYEQYF.

The chain employs TRBV7-3 and TRBJ1-1, with D hard to call. Germline values: CDR1 SGHTA, CDR2 FQGTGA. V lost 2 bases, J lost 0 bases, and 10 bases lay in between. The CDR3 runs to 15 residues. CDR3 nucleotide sequence: TGTGCCAGCAGCTTACGGGCGGGCTTGAACACTGAAGCTTTCTTT. It codes for CASSLRAGLNTEAFF.

This rearrangement joins TRBV2 to TRBJ1-1; no reliable D call. This CDR3 is built from 13 residues. Per the germline V gene, CDR1 is SNHLY and CDR2 is FYNNEI. Trimming removed 5 bases at V and 0 bases at J, with 7 bases between. DNA of the CDR3: TGTGCCAGCAGTCCGGGCGTGAACACTGAAGCTTTCTTT. This sequence encodes CASSPGVNTEAFF.

The chain uses TRBV11-2 and TRBJ2-2; 7 nucleotides align to TRBD2. The germline CDR1 and CDR2 sequences are SGHAT and FQNNGV. The CDR3 length is 16 residues. The V segment lost 2 bases and the J segment 1 base; nucleotides outside the gene matches: 4. In nucleotides, the CDR3 is TGTGCCAGCAGCTTATGGGAGGGTTTGAACACCGGGGAGCTGTTTTTT. Protein sequence: CASSLWEGLNTGELFF.

The chain is built from TRBV6-1 and TRBJ1-5; unclear D gene. Germline loops: CDR1 MNHNS, CDR2 SASEGT. Trimming stripped 1 base from V and 6 bases from J, with 7 bases between. This CDR3 comprises 13 residues. CDR3 DNA sequence: TGTGCCAGCAGTGAAGAGGTGTCTCAGCCCCAGCATTTT. It specifies CASSEEVSQPQHF.

There are a few counts of this clone. The chain is built from TRBV6-1 and TRBJ2-3; 9 bases agree with TRBD2. The germline V gene encodes CDR1 MNHNS and CDR2 SASEGT. Trimming took 5 bases from V and 6 from J; bases not matched to a gene: 9. The CDR3 covers 15 residues. The CDR3 bases are TGTGCCAGCAGTCCACCGGGACTAGCTTCGGATACGCAGTATTTT. Translation: CASSPPGLASDTQYF.